Presented here are 9 T cell receptor beta chains from one specimen sequenced in a study of blood T cell repertoires in COVID-19. Method: immunoSEQ multiplex PCR; TCRdb's copy keeps in-frame clones and lacks some. The data show approximately 190,000 clones, approximately 91% seen once. Sequenced: peripheral blood. The receptor source for this set is a woman between 40 and 55 years old who had recovered from COVID-19.

The chain employs TRBV11-2 and TRBJ2-7; 7 positions agree with TRBD2. Per germline, CDR1 SGHAT and CDR2 FQNNGV. V shed 7 bases, J shed 6 bases, and the junction held 15 bases outside the gene matches. The CDR3 runs to 15 residues. The chain's CDR3 is CASTQAASGNPEQYF. As DNA, the CDR3 is TGTGCCAGCACCCAGGCGGCTAGCGGTAATCCCGAGCAGTACTTC.

This rearrangement joins TRBV24-1 to TRBJ2-7; possibly TRBD1 for D (5 bases). The germline V and J ends were trimmed by 4 bases and 3 bases, with 12 bases remaining between them. Germline V lookup: CDR1 KGHDR, CDR2 SFDVKD. The CDR3 is made up of 14 amino acids. The chain's CDR3 is CATSDRAQDYEQYF. In DNA, the CDR3 is TGTGCCACCAGTGACAGGGCGCAGGACTACGAGCAGTACTTC.

The J gene is TRBJ2-1, the V gene TRBV9; D is possibly TRBD1 (5 bases). The germline V gene has CDR1 SGDLS and CDR2 YYNGEE. Trimming left V 0 bases short and J 0 bases short, with 7 bases between. The length of the CDR3 is 15 residues. Here the CDR3 DNA reads TGTGCCAGCAGCGTAGGGGGCTACTCCTACAATGAGCAGTTCTTC. It specifies CASSVGGYSYNEQFF.

This clone has only one observation. The chain uses TRBV19 and TRBJ2-4; TRBD1 aligns across 8 bases. From germline, CDR1 is LNHDA and CDR2 SQIVND (reference sequence). This CDR3 comprises 14 residues. V was clipped by 5 bases and J by 3 bases; unmatched bases: 3. CDR3 loop: CASSPGTGKNIQYF. In DNA, the CDR3 is TGTGCCAGTAGTCCCGGGACAGGCAAAAACATTCAGTACTTC.

The CDR3 loop is CASSEHRALVYDNSPLHF. The CDR3 region has the DNA TGTGCCAGCAGTGAGCACAGGGCGCTAGTGTACGATAATTCACCCCTCCACTTT. This chain connects TRBV6-4 to TRBJ1-6, with D maybe TRBD1 (6 bases). The germline gives CDR1 MRHNA, CDR2 SNTAGT. The CDR3 is 18 residues long. The V gene lost 3 bases and the J gene lost 5 bases, with 20 bases spanning the gap.

The genes are TRBV30 and TRBJ1-1; no clear D gene. CDR1 and CDR2 (germline): GTSNPN, SVGIG (reference sequence). The ends were cut back, 2 bases at V and 5 bases at J, with 6 bases in the middle. The CDR3 is 11 amino acids. DNA for the CDR3: TGTGCCTGGAGTTACCGGACTGAAGCTTTCTTT. Translating it yields CAWSYRTEAFF.

This chain uses TRBV19 with TRBJ2-1; TRBD2 matches 10 bases. Looked up from germline, CDR1 is LNHDA and CDR2 is SQIVND (reference sequence). V trimming: 4 bases; J trimming: 5 bases; junction bases outside the gene matches: 8. The CDR3 extends over 16 amino acids. The CDR3 region is CASSKASGSFNNEQFF. As DNA, the CDR3 is TGTGCCAGTAGTAAGGCTAGCGGGAGCTTTAACAATGAGCAGTTCTTC.

The chain couples TRBV7-2 to TRBJ1-3; possibly TRBD1 for D (5 bases). Germline V gives CDR1 SGHTA, CDR2 FQGNSA. V was shortened by 3 bases and J by 0 bases, with 12 bases between the two germline ends. The CDR3 sequence is 16 residues long. The CDR3 is CASSLNRINSGNTIYF. The CDR3, as DNA: TGTGCCAGCAGCTTGAACAGGATTAACTCTGGAAACACCATATATTTT.

The gene calls are TRBV6-1 and TRBJ1-3; D ambiguous. This CDR3 contains 19 residues. Germline-derived CDR1 and CDR2 are MNHNS and SASEGT. The ends were cut back, 3 bases at V and 3 bases at J, with 24 bases in the middle. The CDR3 region has the DNA TGTGCCAGCAGTGACCGCCTACAGAATAATTATGCAATTGGAAACACCATATATTTT. Translation: CASSDRLQNNYAIGNTIYF.